This T cell receptor (beta chain) emerged from a study of blood T cell repertoires in COVID-19. Overall study: Sources were T cells, B-cell-depleted T cells, or PBMCs; the material itself was cDNA or gDNA.

All enrollees were roughly 18 to 89 years old and from about two dozen US areas. Membership in each cohort depended on participant-reported clinical history. Germline V gene lookup returns CDR1 SNHLY and CDR2 FYNNEI. After removal of 7 bases from V and 7 bases from J, the junction contained 9 bases not matched to a gene. The CDR3 has 14 amino acids. As handled by the study authors: Cell counts per sample came from amplifying reference gene primers. Clones were read by immunoSEQ multiplex PCR, and TCRdb kept only the in-frame ones, dropping some. That table supplies the V and J calls and clone size; D and trimming were determined from the DNA. The profile shows fewer than 250,000 clones, roughly 85% of them singletons.

Sequenced material: PBMCs or T cells enriched from blood (not recorded which). The rearrangement joins TRBV2 to TRBJ2-2; 7 nucleotides line up with TRBD2. This TCR derives from a woman between 50 and 59 years old with acute COVID-19. CDR3 sequence reads: CASTPWGGFGELFF. For the CDR3, the DNA is TGTGCCAGCACCCCTTGGGGGGGTTTCGGGGAGCTGTTTTTT.